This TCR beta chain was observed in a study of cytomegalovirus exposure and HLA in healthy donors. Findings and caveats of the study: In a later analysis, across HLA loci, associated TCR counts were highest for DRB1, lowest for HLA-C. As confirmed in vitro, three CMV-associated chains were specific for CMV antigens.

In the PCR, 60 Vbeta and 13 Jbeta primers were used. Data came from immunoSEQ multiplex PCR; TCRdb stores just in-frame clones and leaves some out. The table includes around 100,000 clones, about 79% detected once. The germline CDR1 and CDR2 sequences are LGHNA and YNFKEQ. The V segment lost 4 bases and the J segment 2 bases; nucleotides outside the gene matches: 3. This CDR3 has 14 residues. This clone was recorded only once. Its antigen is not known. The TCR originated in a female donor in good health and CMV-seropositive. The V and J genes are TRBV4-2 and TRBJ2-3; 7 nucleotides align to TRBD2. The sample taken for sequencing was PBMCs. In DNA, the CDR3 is TGTGCCAGCAGCCCGGGACTACACACAGATACGCAGTATTTT. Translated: CASSPGLHTDTQYF.